This entry features one TCR beta chain sequence. The data stem from a study of CD8 T cells in Susac syndrome. Trimming removed 2 bases at V and 2 bases at J, with 7 bases between. Germline CDR1 is GTSNPN and CDR2 is SVGIG (reference sequence). This CDR3 is 13 amino acids long. About 0.45 to 1 ug RNA was reverse transcribed with random hexamers. TCR beta CDR3 was amplified by immunoSEQ covering 54 Vbeta and 13 Jbeta. TCRdb re-called the immunoSEQ multiplex PCR reads with MiXCR, one entry per CDR3 protein. The repertoire has approximately 190,000 distinct CDR3 sequences, about 93% of them found once; the top ten carry around 0.1%.

Sequencing used CD4+ T cells from PBMCs. This sequence was found in a human donor in good health. The chain combines TRBV30 with TRBJ1-5; D may be TRBD1 (5 bases). In DNA, the CDR3 is TGTGCCTGGAGTCTAGGGGGCAATCAGCCCCAGCATTTT. Amino acid sequence: CAWSLGGNQPQHF.